The sequence of this T cell receptor (beta chain) was determined in a study of sequential checkpoint blockade in melanoma. The wider study: After both sequences, patients received maintenance nivolumab.

Method: immunoSEQ multiplex PCR; TCRdb's copy keeps in-frame clones and lacks some. The sample includes 30,000 to 40,000 clones, about 83% of them seen just once. V lost 5 bases and J lost 8; bases outside the gene matches: 7. Germline V lookup: CDR1 LNHDA, CDR2 SQIVND (reference sequence). The CDR3 extends over 13 amino acids. This clone was observed a handful of times. Treatment specified: randomized to nivolumab then ipilimumab (arm A) or the reverse (arm B). This receptor was taken from a human donor with melanoma. The sequencing used CD8+ T cells sorted from blood (inferred from file names), collected from a patient given nivolumab and ipilimumab in sequence. The chain carries TRBV19 and TRBJ1-2; TRBD1 aligns across 8 bases. The CDR3 coding sequence is TGTGCCAGTAGTCCCGGGACAGGAGGCGGCTACACCTTC. This translates into CASSPGTGGGYTF. Full variable domain (remainder filled in from reference TRBV19 and TRBJ1-2): DGGITQSPKYLFRKEGQNVTLSCEQNLNHDAMYWYRQDPGQGLRLIYYSQIVNDFQKGDIAEGYSVSREKKESFPLTVTSAQKNPTAFYLCASSPGTGGGYTFGSGTRLTVV.